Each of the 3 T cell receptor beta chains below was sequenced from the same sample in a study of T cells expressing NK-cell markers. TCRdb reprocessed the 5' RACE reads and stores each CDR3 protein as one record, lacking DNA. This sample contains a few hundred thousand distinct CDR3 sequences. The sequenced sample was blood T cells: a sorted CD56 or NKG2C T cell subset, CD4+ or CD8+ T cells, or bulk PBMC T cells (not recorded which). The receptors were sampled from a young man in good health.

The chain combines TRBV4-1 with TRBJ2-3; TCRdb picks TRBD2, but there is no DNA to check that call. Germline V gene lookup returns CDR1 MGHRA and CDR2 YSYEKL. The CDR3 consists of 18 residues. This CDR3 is CASSLSAPLAVTEGTQYF.

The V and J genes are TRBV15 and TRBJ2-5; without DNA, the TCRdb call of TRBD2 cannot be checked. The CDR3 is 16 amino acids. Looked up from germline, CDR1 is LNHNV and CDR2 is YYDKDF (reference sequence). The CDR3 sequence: CATSRPSGSLKETQYF.

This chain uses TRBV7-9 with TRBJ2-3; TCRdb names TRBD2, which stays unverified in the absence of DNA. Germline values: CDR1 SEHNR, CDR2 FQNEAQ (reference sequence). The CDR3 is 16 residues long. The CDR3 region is CASTSAAGGRTDTQYF.